The following is a T cell receptor beta chain sequence with its context. Sequenced by immunoSEQ multiplex PCR; TCRdb stores in-frame clones only, minus some. The sample consists of 13,000 to 15,000 clones, more than 75% of them appearing once. These data originate in a study of OX40 agonist ivuxolimab in advanced cancers. About the research overall: Patients received ivuxolimab, an agonistic anti-OX40 (CD134) antibody.

The CDR3 has 12 amino acids. Per germline, CDR1 MNHEY and CDR2 SMNVEV (reference sequence). V gave up 8 bases and J gave up 8 bases, with 15 bases separating them. Autoimmune disease history or systemic immunosuppression excluded patients. Baseline, cycle 4 day 1, and cycle 7 day 1 were the blood sampling points. The chain couples TRBV27 to TRBJ1-2; tentative D call: TRBD1 (5 bases). The sample was CD4+ or CD8+ T cells sorted from blood, taken in a trial of the OX40 agonist ivuxolimab. This clonotype was obtained from an adult with an advanced solid tumor such as melanoma, head and neck, liver or kidney cancer. The DNA of the CDR3 is TGTGCCAGCCGCTGGCAGGGTGGGGGCTACACCTTC. This gives the protein CASRWQGGGYTF.